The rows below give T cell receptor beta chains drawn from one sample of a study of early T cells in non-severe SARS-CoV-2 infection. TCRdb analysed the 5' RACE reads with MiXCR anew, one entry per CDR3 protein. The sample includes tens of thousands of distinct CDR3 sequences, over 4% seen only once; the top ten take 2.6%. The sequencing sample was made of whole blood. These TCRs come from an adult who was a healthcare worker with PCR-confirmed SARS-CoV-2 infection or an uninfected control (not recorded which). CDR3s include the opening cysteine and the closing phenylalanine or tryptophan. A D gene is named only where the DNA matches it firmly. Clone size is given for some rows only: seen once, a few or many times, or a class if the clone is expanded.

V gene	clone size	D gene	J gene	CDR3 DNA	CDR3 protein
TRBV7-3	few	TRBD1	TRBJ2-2	TGTGCCAGCAGCTTGGGACAGGGGCACACCGGGGAGCTGTTTTTT	CASSLGQGHTGELFF
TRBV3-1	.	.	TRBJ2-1	TGTGCCAGCAGCCAAGATCCCCAAATCGATGAGCAGTTCTTC	CASSQDPQIDEQFF
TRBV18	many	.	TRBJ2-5	TGTGCCAGCTCACCCATGCAAGAGACCCAGTACTTC	CASSPMQETQYF
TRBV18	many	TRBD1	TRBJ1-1	TGTGCCAGCTCACCCCCAGACAGGGGGTTGAACACTGAAGCTTTCTTT	CASSPPDRGLNTEAFF
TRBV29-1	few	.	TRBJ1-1	TGCAGCGTCGTGCTTCCGGGACACAAGAACACTGAAGCTTTCTTT	CSVVLPGHKNTEAFF
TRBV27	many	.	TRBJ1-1	TGTGCCAGCAGTTTAACCCCGGCGGGGAACACTGAAGCTTTCTTT	CASSLTPAGNTEAFF
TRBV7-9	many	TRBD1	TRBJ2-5	TGTGCCAGCAGCTCCTTCGGGACAGTGTACCAAGAGACCCAGTACTTC	CASSSFGTVYQETQYF
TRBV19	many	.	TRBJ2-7	TGTGCCAGTAGTATAACCGGGGCTACCTACGAGCAGTACTTC	CASSITGATYEQYF
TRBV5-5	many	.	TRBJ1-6	TGTGCCAGCAGCTTGGGGAGGGGCGGATCGTCACCCCTCCACTTT	CASSLGRGGSSPLHF
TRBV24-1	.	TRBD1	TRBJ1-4	TGTGCCACCAGTGATCCCGCTCCAGGGGGCGAAAAACTGTTTTTT	CATSDPAPGGEKLFF
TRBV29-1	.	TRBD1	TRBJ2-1	TGCAGCGTTCGGGACAGGGGGCTAGGCGATGAGCAGTTCTTC	CSVRDRGLGDEQFF
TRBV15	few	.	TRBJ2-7	TGTGCCACCAGTATCGAGGTCTCCTACGAGCAGTACTTC	CATSIEVSYEQYF
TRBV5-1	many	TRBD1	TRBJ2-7	TGCGCCAGCAGCCCAAATCGGGACAGTCGGGCTTACGAGCAGTACTTC	CASSPNRDSRAYEQYF
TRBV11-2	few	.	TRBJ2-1	TGTGCCAGCAGCTTAGGAGGAGCACCGAATGAGCAGTTCTTC	CASSLGGAPNEQFF
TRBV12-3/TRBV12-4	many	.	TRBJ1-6	TGTGCCAGCAATCAACACCCCGTCTACGATTCACCCCTCCACTTT	CASNQHPVYDSPLHF
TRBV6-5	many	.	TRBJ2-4	TGTGCCAGCAGTTACGAAACGGGCCGTCAGGCCATTCAGTACTTC	CASSYETGRQAIQYF
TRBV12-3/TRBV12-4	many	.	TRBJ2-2	TGTGCCAGCAGTTTAAAGGGCTCCGGGGAGCTGTTTTTT	CASSLKGSGELFF
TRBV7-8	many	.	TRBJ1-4	TGTGCCAGCAGCCTAGGGACACGGGCTCGTGAAAAACTGTTTTTT	CASSLGTRAREKLFF
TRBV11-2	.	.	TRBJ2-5	TGTGCCAGCAGCTTAGATATAGGGAAAGAGACCCAGTACTTC	CASSLDIGKETQYF
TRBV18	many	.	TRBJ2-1	TGTGCCAGCTCACCACCGTCTCGGGGCTCCTACAATGAGCAGTTCTTC	CASSPPSRGSYNEQFF
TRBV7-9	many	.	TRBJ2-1	TGTGCCAGCACCCCCCCGGGCTTCCCAAGTAATGAGCAGTTCTTC	CASTPPGFPSNEQFF
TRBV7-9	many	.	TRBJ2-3	TGTGCCAGCAGGAACCCAGATACGCAGTATTTT	CASRNPDTQYF